A selection of T cell receptor beta chains follows, all from one sample in a study of blood T cell repertoires in COVID-19. Sequenced by immunoSEQ multiplex PCR; TCRdb stores in-frame clones only, minus some. This table has about 400,000 clones, 70% to 90% appearing once. Specimen: PBMCs or T cells enriched from blood (not recorded which). The receptors come from a woman aged 35 to 49 with acute COVID-19. CDR3s leave out the opening cysteine and the closing phenylalanine or tryptophan.

J gene | V gene | CDR3 protein
TRBJ1-3 | TRBV12-5 | ASGLPDRTGPGNTIY
TRBJ1-3 | TRBV10-3 | AISPTTNSGNTIY
TRBJ1-2 | TRBV29-1 | SVLAFNYGYT
TRBJ2-6 | TRBV9 | ASSDVAGANVLT
TRBJ1-1 | TRBV2 | ARRNTGGGEAF
TRBJ2-7 | TRBV5-1 | ASSLSVGTGSREQY
TRBJ2-6 | TRBV30 | AWSVFRGSGANVLT
TRBJ1-4 | TRBV5-1 | ASSYDSNEKLF
TRBJ2-2 | TRBV5-1 | ASSLAPSGDTGELF
TRBJ2-7 | TRBV4-1 | ASSQLQGRWYEQY
TRBJ1-2 | TRBV9 | ASSVDPLFDGYT
TRBJ1-3 | TRBV5-1 | ASSSTWGNTIY
TRBJ1-4 | TRBV20-1 | SASLQGYEKLF
TRBJ2-3 | TRBV7-2 | ASSPYTSGATDTQY
TRBJ2-6 | TRBV24-1 | ATSDQTRGPSGANVLT
TRBJ1-2 | TRBV28 | ASERIQGLAGYT
TRBJ2-2 | TRBV11-2 | ASSLGAAGELF
TRBJ1-4 | TRBV9 | ASSPRDTSNEKLF
TRBJ1-5 | TRBV30 | AWSRGQGSNQPQH
TRBJ1-4 | TRBV5-1 | ASSLLPRGNEKLF
TRBJ2-5 | TRBV10-2 | ASSRLDSSGETQY
TRBJ2-3 | TRBV5-4 | ASSLATSGYTDTQY